What follows are 20 T cell receptor beta chains derived from one specimen sequenced in a study of shared clonotypes between healthy human individuals. Method: immunoSEQ multiplex PCR; TCRdb's copy keeps in-frame clones and lacks some. The sample carries approximately 840,000 clones, approximately 97% recorded once. CD8 cells classed as naive were CD45RO-negative and positively selected for CCR7, excluding terminally differentiated effector memory CD45RA+ cells. Sequencing input: naive CD8+ T cells sorted from blood. The receptors derive from a man under 40 in good health.

Details on this clone: Other DNA sequences in the sample encode the same CDR3. The V and J genes are TRBV7-9 and TRBJ1-5; TRBD1 agrees at 7 bases. This CDR3 is 14 amino acids long. V shed 2 bases and J 7 bases; nucleotides not matched to a gene: 5. Germline CDR1 reads SEHNR; CDR2 reads FQNEAQ (reference sequence). For the CDR3, the DNA is TGTGCCAGCAGCTTATCCACAGGGGACCAGCCCCAGCATTTT. It yields the protein CASSLSTGDQPQHF.

The V gene is TRBV9, the J gene TRBJ1-1, with D possibly being TRBD1 (6 bases). This CDR3 region has 15 residues. With 4 bases removed from V and 10 bases from J, the gap between germline ends came to 23 bases. CDR1 and CDR2 from the germline V gene are SGDLS and YYNGEE. The CDR3 spells CASSTSGGPGTVAFF. CDR3 nucleotide sequence: TGTGCCAGCAGCACAAGCGGGGGCCCGGGAACGGTAGCTTTCTTT.

With regard to this clone: In the same sample, other DNA sequences code for this CDR3. The gene calls are TRBV11-3 and TRBJ2-5; D not resolved. Germline values: CDR1 SGHNT, CDR2 YENEEA. Trimming took 2 bases from V and 4 from J, leaving 8 bases between them. The CDR3 loop spans 13 amino acids. Here the CDR3 DNA reads TGTGCCAGCAGCTTAAACAAGCTAGAGACCCAGTACTTC. Translating it yields CASSLNKLETQYF.

This chain joins TRBV27 and TRBJ2-1; 10 bases line up with TRBD2. V lost 7 bases, J lost 1 base, and 7 bases stayed unmatched. Germline loops: CDR1 MNHEY, CDR2 SMNVEV (reference sequence). The CDR3 spans 16 residues. CDR3 DNA sequence: TGTGCCAGCATAGGTAGCGGGAGGTCATCCTACAATGAGCAGTTCTTC. As protein: CASIGSGRSSYNEQFF.

About this clone: This sample also contains other DNA sequences that code for the same CDR3. The rearrangement joins TRBV9 to TRBJ2-5; a weak D match, TRBD1 (6 bases). Trimming removed 0 bases at V and 3 bases at J, with 9 bases between. This CDR3 has 14 amino acids. Germline assignment: CDR1 SGDLS and CDR2 YYNGEE. This chain's CDR3 is CASSVGQGKETQYF. Written as DNA, the CDR3 is TGTGCCAGCAGCGTAGGGCAGGGGAAAGAGACCCAGTACTTC.

The chain is built from TRBV28 and TRBJ2-1; the match to TRBD2 covers 14 bases. Unmatched junction bases numbered 10, after V lost 10 bases and J lost 8 bases. Germline CDR1 MDHEN, CDR2 SYDVKM. This CDR3 contains 15 residues. CDR3 sequence (DNA): TGTGCCACCCGTCCGGGGACTAGCGGGAGTCATGAGCAGTTCTTC. Translation gives CATRPGTSGSHEQFF.

This chain uses TRBV27 with TRBJ2-7; 10 bases are shared with TRBD2. The trim removed 2 bases at V and 3 bases at J, leaving 4 bases unmatched. Germline CDR1 is MNHEY and CDR2 is SMNVEV (reference sequence). The CDR3 is made up of 15 amino acids. The CDR3 nucleotides are TGTGCCAGCAGTTTAAGCGGGAGGGCCAGCTACGAGCAGTACTTC. Residues: CASSLSGRASYEQYF.

This rearrangement joins TRBV27 to TRBJ1-1; D is uncertain. V was shortened by 6 bases and J by 5 bases, with 16 bases between the two germline ends. CDR1 and CDR2 from the germline V gene are MNHEY and SMNVEV (reference sequence). The CDR3 has 14 residues. For the CDR3, the DNA is TGTGCCAGCAGAGTAGGAGGAGGTATTACTGAAGCTTTCTTT. Translating it yields CASRVGGGITEAFF.

The chain links TRBV7-2 to TRBJ2-5; maybe TRBD2 (7 bases). There are 15 residues in the CDR3. Germline CDR1 is SGHTA and CDR2 is FQGNSA. V shed 7 bases and J shed 4 bases, with 19 bases lying between them. The CDR3 bases are TGTGCCAGCAACATAGGGAGGGGGGCTCTAGAGACCCAGTACTTC. Its translation: CASNIGRGALETQYF. Supplemented by reference TRBV7-2 and TRBJ2-5, the full variable domain reads GAGVSQSPSNKVTEKGKDVELRCDPISGHTALYWYRQSLGQGLEFLIYFQGNSAPDKSGLPSDRFSAERTGGSVSTLTIQRTQQEDSAVYLCASNIGRGALETQYFGPGTRLLVL.

The chain is built from TRBV18 and TRBJ2-1; 9 nucleotides line up with TRBD2. The CDR3 covers 18 residues. CDR1 KGHSH and CDR2 LQKENI come from the germline V gene. The junction had 15 bases not matched to a gene; V was cut back by 4 bases and J by 5 bases. CDR3: CASSLGSPGLALHNEQFF. CDR3 nucleotide sequence: TGTGCCAGCTCACTGGGGTCACCGGGACTAGCTCTGCACAATGAGCAGTTCTTC.

On this clone: Other DNA variants within this sample encode the same CDR3. The rearrangement joins TRBV29-1 to TRBJ2-3; 12 bases fit TRBD2. The CDR3 is 15 residues long. CDR1 is SQVTM and CDR2 is ANQGSEA in the germline V gene. Unmatched junction bases numbered 1, after V lost 3 bases and J lost 0 bases. In nucleotides, the CDR3 is TGCAGCGTTGAGGGGACTAGCGGGAGCACAGATACGCAGTATTTT. Translating gives CSVEGTSGSTDTQYF.

Remarks on this clone: This sample also contains other DNA sequences that code for the same CDR3. CDR3 sequence (DNA): TGCGCCAGCAGCCCCCGGACAGGGGTTTACGAGCAGTACTTC. As protein: CASSPRTGVYEQYF. The rearrangement joins TRBV4-1 to TRBJ2-7; 9 nucleotides align to TRBD1. There are 14 residues in the CDR3. Looked up from germline, CDR1 is MGHRA and CDR2 is YSYEKL. J was trimmed by 4 bases and V by 4 bases; bases with no gene match: 5.

This clone has a single count. V gene TRBV11-2 combines with J gene TRBJ1-1; no firm D call. This CDR3 spans 13 amino acids. Between the trimmed V and J ends, which lost 5 bases and 4 bases, there was a span of 11 bases. Germline V gene lookup returns CDR1 SGHAT and CDR2 FQNNGV. In nucleotides, the CDR3 is TGTGCCAGCAGCCCCCCCCCAGCCACTGAAGCTTTCTTT. It codes for CASSPPPATEAFF.

This chain uses TRBV6-1 with TRBJ1-1; tentative D call: TRBD1 (5 bases). Deletions cut 4 bases from V and 5 bases from J, with 11 bases between. CDR1 is MNHNS and CDR2 is SASEGT in the germline V gene. The length of the CDR3 is 13 residues. The DNA for the CDR3 is TGTGCCAGCAGTGTCGCAGGGAGGACTGAAGCTTTCTTT. Translation gives CASSVAGRTEAFF.

This chain uses TRBV14 with TRBJ2-7, with 7 bases lining up with TRBD2. This CDR3 comprises 15 residues. Germline assignment: CDR1 SGHDN and CDR2 FVKESK. V was clipped by 0 bases and J by 2 bases; unmatched bases: 4. CDR3 nucleotide sequence: TGTGCCAGCAGCCAAGAGGGAGGGAGTACCTACGAGCAGTACTTC. Its protein is CASSQEGGSTYEQYF.

The chain carries TRBV5-6 and TRBJ2-1, with D perhaps matching TRBD2 (6 bases). Per germline, CDR1 SGHDT and CDR2 YYEEEE. The CDR3 contains 14 residues. Trimming shortened V by 2 bases and J by 5 bases, and 11 bases separated the two germline ends. CDR3 sequence (DNA): TGTGCCAGCAGCTTACGGGACTTCGACAATGAGCAGTTCTTC. This gives the protein CASSLRDFDNEQFF. Full variable domain (rest looked up from reference TRBV5-6 and TRBJ2-1): DAGVTQSPTHLIKTRGQQVTLRCSPKSGHDTVSWYQQALGQGPQFIFQYYEEEERQRGNFPDRFSGHQFPNYSSELNVNALLLGDSALYLCASSLRDFDNEQFFGPGTRLTVL.

V is TRBV4-1 and J is TRBJ2-7; D gene uncertain. The CDR3 consists of 15 residues. CDR1 and CDR2 from the germline V gene are MGHRA and YSYEKL. V was cut by 0 bases and J by 0 bases, with 9 bases left in between. In DNA form, the CDR3 reads TGCGCCAGCAGCCAAGATCATCTGCTCTCCTACGAGCAGTACTTC. Protein sequence: CASSQDHLLSYEQYF.

The chain carries TRBV10-3 and TRBJ1-2, with TRBD1 identical over 8 bases. The trim removed 9 bases at V and 8 bases at J, leaving 5 bases unmatched. Germline-derived CDR1 and CDR2 are ENHRY and SYGVKD. CDR3 length: 11 amino acids. The CDR3 DNA follows: TGTGCCATACAGGGGGTGGACGGCTACACCTTC. This sequence encodes CAIQGVDGYTF.

The rearrangement joins TRBV5-6 to TRBJ2-3; 9 bases line up with TRBD1. The length of the CDR3 is 17 residues. The J segment lost 6 bases and the V segment lost 0 bases, leaving 11 bases of the junction unmatched. The germline gives CDR1 SGHDT, CDR2 YYEEEE. The CDR3 bases are TGTGCCAGCAGCTTGGATCAGGGACAGGGAGTAACGGATACGCAGTATTTT. Its translation: CASSLDQGQGVTDTQYF.

The chain is built from TRBV5-1 and TRBJ1-1, with D perhaps matching TRBD1 (5 bases). Germline CDR1 reads SGHRS; CDR2 reads YFSETQ. Trimming removed 2 bases from V and 5 bases from J, with 13 bases in between. CDR3 size: 14 residues. The CDR3 DNA reads TGCGCCAGCAGCTTAGACAGACGAGGGACTGAAGCTTTCTTT. Residues: CASSLDRRGTEAFF.